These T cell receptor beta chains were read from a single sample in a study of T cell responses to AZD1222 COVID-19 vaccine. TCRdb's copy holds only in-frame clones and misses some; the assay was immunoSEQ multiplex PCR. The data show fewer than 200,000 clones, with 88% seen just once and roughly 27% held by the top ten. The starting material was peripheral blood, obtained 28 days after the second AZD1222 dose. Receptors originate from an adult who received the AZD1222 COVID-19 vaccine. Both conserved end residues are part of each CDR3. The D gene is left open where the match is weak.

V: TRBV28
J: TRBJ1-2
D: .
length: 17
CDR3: CASSLYVKNRDQYGYTF

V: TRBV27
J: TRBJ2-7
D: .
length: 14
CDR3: CASSLGLTAYEQYF

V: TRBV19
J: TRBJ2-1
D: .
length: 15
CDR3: CASSEDRSSYNEQFF

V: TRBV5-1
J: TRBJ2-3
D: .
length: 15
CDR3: CASSLAGAGPDTQYF

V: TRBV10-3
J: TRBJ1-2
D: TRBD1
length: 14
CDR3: CAITPGQGDYGYTF

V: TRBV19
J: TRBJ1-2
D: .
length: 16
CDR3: CASSRGRTEANYGYTF

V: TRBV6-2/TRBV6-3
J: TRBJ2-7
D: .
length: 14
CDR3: CASSAPGLPYEQYF

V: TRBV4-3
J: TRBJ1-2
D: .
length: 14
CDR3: CASSGRTSPRGYTF

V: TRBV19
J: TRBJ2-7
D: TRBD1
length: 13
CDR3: CASSLDRGYEQYF

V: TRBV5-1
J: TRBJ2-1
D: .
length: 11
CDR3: CASSLEGEQFF

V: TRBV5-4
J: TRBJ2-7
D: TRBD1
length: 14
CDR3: CASSPGTGTYEQYF

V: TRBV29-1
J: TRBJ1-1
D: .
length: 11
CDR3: CSVNRVTEAFF

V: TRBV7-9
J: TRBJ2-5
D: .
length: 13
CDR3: CASTVRGDGTQYF

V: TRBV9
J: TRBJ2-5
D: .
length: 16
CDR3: CASSPRQGREGETQYF

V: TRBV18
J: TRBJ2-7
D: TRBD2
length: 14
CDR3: CASSVGEGSHEQYF

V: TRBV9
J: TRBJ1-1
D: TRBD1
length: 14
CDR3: CASSVGTGGTEAFF

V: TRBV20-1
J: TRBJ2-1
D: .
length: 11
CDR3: CSASPEHEQFF

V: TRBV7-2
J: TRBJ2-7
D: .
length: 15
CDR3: CASSLYREAGHEQYF

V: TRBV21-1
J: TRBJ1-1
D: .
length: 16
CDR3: CASSKVSGDGNTEAFF

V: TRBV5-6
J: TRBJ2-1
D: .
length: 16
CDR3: CASSGGLGTSYNEQFF

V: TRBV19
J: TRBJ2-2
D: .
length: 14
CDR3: CASTQGSLAGELFF

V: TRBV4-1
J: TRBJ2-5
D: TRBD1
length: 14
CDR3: CASSQDRDRDPQYF

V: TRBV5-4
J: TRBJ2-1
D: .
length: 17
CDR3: CASNLARGMSSYNEQFF

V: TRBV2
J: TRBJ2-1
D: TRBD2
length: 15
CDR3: CASSASSGSLVEQFF

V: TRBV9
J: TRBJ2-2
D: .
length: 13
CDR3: CASEPVITGELFF

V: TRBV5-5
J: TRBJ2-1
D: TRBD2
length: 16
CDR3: CASSRNSGGSYNEQFF

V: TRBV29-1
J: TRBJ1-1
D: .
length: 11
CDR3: CSVVRGAEAFF

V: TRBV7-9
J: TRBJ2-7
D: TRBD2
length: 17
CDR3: CASRPSGTSGRPDEQYF

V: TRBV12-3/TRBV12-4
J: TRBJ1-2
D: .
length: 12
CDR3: CASSLGLYGYTF

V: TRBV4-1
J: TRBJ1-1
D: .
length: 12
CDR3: CASSRIGTEAFF

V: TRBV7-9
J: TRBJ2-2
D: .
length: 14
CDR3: CASSLTESTGELFF

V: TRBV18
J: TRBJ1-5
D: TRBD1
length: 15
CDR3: CASSPDRGGNQPQHF

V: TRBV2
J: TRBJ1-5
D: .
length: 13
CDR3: CASIPGLNQPQHF

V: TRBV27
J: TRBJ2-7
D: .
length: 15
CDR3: CASSLAPDRAYEQYF

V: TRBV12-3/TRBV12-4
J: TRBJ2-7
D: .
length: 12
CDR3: CASSPYTYEQYF

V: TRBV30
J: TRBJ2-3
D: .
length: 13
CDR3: CAWSQGRADTQYF

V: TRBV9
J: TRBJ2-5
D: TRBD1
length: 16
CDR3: CASSVAGQGARETQYF

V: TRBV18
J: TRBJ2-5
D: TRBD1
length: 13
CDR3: CASSRDRQETQYF

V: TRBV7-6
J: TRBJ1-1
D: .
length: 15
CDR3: CASSFRTELNTEAFF

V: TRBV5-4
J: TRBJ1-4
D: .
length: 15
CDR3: CASSLGKGANEKLFF

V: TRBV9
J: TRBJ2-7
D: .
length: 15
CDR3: CASSDRDGKSYEQYF

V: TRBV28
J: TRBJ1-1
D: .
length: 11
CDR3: CAISTPTEAFF

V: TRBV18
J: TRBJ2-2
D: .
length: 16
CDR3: CASSPSGQANTGELFF

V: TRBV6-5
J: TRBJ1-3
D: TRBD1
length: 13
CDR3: CASRPGTGFTIYF

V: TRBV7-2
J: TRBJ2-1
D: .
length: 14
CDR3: CASSSSLGGYPEFF

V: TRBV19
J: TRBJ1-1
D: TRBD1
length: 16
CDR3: CASNFGQGAFDTEAFF

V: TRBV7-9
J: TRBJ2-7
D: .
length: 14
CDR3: CASSRGAGSYEQYF

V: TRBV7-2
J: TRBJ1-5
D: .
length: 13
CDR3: CASSLVSAQPQHF

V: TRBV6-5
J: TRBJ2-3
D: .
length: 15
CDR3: CASRKGQGSTDTQYF

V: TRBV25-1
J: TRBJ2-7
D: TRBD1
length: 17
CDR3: CASKSRVAGTGGSEQYF

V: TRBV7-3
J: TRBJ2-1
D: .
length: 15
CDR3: CASSLGGVPYNEQFF

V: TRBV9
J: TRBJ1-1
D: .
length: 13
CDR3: CASSVSRNTEAFF

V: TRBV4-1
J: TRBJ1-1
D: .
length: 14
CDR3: CASSHVGLSTEAFF

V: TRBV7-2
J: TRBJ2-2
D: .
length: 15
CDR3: CASRPAGSHTGELFF

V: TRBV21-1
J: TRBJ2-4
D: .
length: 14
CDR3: CASTEGVAKNIQYF

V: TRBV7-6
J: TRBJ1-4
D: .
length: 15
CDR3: CASSVRDGRNEKLFF